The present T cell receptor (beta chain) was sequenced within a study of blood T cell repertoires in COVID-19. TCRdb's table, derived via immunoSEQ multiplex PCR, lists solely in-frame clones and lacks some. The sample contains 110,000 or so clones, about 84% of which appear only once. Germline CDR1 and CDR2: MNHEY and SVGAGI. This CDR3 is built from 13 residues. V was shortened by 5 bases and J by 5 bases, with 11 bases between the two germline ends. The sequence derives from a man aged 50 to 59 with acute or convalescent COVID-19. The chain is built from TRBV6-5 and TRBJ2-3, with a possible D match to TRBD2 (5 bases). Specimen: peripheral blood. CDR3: CASSLNSVDTQYF. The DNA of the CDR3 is TGTGCCAGCAGTCTTAATAGCGTAGATACGCAGTATTTT.